This entry lists 3 T cell receptor beta chains sequenced from one sample in a study of OX40 agonist ivuxolimab in advanced cancers. TCRdb keeps only in-frame clones here, not all; method: immunoSEQ multiplex PCR. The table lists about 25,000 clones, around 85% of them singletons. The starting material was CD4+ or CD8+ T cells sorted from blood, obtained in a trial of the OX40 agonist ivuxolimab. Receptor source: an adult with an advanced solid tumor such as melanoma, head and neck, liver or kidney cancer.

This clone was seen a single time. This chain connects TRBV10-2 to TRBJ2-7; 9 bases align to TRBD1. The CDR3 is 21 residues long. Germline lookup yields CDR1 WSHSY and CDR2 SAAADI. With V trimmed by 5 bases and J by 2 bases, 25 bases remained unmatched. The CDR3 sequence is CASSRPGQGTNMGLSTYEQYF. The DNA for the CDR3 is TGCGCCAGCAGTCGACCGGGACAGGGTACAAATATGGGGCTTTCTACCTACGAGCAGTACTTC.

This chain uses TRBV2 with TRBJ2-5; perhaps TRBD1 as D (6 bases). Germline V gene sequence: CDR1 SNHLY, CDR2 FYNNEI. This CDR3 has 14 residues. Deletions cut 6 bases from V and 1 base from J, with 12 bases between. The CDR3 nucleotides read TGTGCCAGCAGGGAACAGGGATTCCAAGAGACCCAGTACTTC. It yields the protein CASREQGFQETQYF.

The J gene is TRBJ2-3, the V gene TRBV7-6, with 8 nucleotides matching TRBD1. The CDR3 runs 17 residues. J lost 0 bases, V lost 5 bases, and 10 bases had no gene match. In germline, CDR1 is SGHVS, CDR2 FNYEAQ. This chain's CDR3 is CASSISPGQASTDTQYF. The CDR3, as DNA: TGTGCCAGCAGCATTAGTCCGGGACAGGCTAGCACAGATACGCAGTATTTT.